This T cell receptor (beta chain) was documented in a study of CXCR3-negative and CXCR3-positive naive CD8 T cells. Germline V gives CDR1 SGHRS, CDR2 YFSETQ. This CDR3 has 16 amino acids. UMI-labeled TRB cDNA libraries were prepared by 5' RACE. From its re-call of the 5' RACE reads, TCRdb lists each CDR3 protein once, without DNA. There are tens of thousands of distinct CDR3 sequences in the sample, with 10% held by the top ten. The sorting of each CD8+ T cell subset was done in triplicate, at roughly 310,000 cells each. The V call is TRBV5-1, the J call TRBJ2-7; TCRdb's D call of TRBD1 is untestable without DNA. Sample: memory CD8+ T cells from blood. The receptor was isolated from a human donor in good health. Some clones in this sample may be carry-over from other donors' samples. This chain's CDR3 is CASSGGTGRPEYEQYF.